This TCR beta chain stems from a study of PD-1 blockade in classical Hodgkin lymphoma. The study, taken as a whole, reports: Repertoire difference causes, possibly disease activity or prior therapy, remain undefined. The diversity seen at baseline in complete responders resembled that of newly diagnosed patients. CD4+ TCR diversity climbed significantly by C4D1, unlike CD8+ TCR diversity.

Turning to this clone: Its matching antigen is unknown.

Profiling relied on immunoSEQ multiplex PCR, and the TCRdb table lists in-frame clones only, not all of them. Among about 15,000 clones listed, 85% were seen once. V was cut by 0 bases and J by 2 bases, with 12 bases left in between. This CDR3 is built from 15 residues. Germline V gene lookup returns CDR1 SGHNT and CDR2 YYREEE (reference sequence). All trial patients relapsed after autologous stem cell transplantation. Magnetic depletion of unwanted cells isolated CD4+ T cells from thawed PBMCs. This chain connects TRBV5-4 to TRBJ2-7, with a tentative D call TRBD1 (7 bases). The receptor was isolated from a human donor with classical Hodgkin lymphoma. This specimen was CD4+ T cells from blood, taken at baseline. Written as DNA, the CDR3 is TGTGCCAGCAGCTTGGGGGCAGGGGGGACCTACGAGCAGTACTTC. Protein: CASSLGAGGTYEQYF.